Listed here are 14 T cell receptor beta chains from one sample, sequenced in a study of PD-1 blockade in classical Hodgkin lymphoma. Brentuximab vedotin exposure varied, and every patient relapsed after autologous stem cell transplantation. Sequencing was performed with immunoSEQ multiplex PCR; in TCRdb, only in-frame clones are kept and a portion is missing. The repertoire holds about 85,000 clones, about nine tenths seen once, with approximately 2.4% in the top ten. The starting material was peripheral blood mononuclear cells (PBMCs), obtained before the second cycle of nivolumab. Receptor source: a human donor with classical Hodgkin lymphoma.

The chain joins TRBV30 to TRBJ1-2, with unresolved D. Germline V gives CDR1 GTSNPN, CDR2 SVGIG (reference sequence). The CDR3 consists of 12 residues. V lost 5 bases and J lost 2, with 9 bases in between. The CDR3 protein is CAWGKGNYGYTF. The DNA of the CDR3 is TGTGCCTGGGGGAAAGGGAACTATGGCTACACCTTC.

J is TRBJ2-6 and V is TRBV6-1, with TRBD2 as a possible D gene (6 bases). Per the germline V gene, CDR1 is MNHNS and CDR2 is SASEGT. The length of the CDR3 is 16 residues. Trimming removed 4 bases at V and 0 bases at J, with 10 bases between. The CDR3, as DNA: TGTGCCAGCAGTGTACTAGCAAACTCTGGGGCCAACGTCCTGACTTTC. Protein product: CASSVLANSGANVLTF.

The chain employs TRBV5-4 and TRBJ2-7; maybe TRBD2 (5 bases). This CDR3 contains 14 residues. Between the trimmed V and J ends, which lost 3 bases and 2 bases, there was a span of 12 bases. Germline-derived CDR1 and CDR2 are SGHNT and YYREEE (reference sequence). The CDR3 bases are TGTGCCAGCAGCTCCGAGGGCGGGCCCTACGAGCAGTACTTC. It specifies CASSSEGGPYEQYF. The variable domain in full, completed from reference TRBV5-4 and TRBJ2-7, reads ETGVTQSPTHLIKTRGQQVTLRCSSQSGHNTVSWYQQALGQGPQFIFQYYREEENGRGNFPPRFSGLQFPNYSSELNVNALELDDSALYLCASSSEGGPYEQYFGPGTRLTVT.

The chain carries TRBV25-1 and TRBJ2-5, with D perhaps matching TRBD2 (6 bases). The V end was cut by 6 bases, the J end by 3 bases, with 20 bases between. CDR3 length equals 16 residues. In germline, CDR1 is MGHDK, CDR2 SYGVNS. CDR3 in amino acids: CASRPWGRQDKETQYF. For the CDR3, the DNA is TGTGCCAGCAGACCGTGGGGGAGGCAGGATAAAGAGACCCAGTACTTC.

CDR3 sequence (DNA): TGTGCCAGTAGTATGTTTCCACGGTCTTCAATGAACACTGAAGCTTTCTTT. As protein: CASSMFPRSSMNTEAFF. V and J are TRBV19 and TRBJ1-1; D unclear. The CDR3 loop spans 17 amino acids. V gave up 3 bases and J gave up 0 bases, with 17 bases separating them. Germline V gene data show CDR1 as LNHDA and CDR2 as SQIVND (reference sequence).

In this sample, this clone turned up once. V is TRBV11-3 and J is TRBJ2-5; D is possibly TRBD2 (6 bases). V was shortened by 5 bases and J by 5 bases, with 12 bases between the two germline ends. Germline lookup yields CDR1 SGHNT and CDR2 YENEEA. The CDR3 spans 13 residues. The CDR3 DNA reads TGTGCCAGCAGCACGCGCGCGGGGGAGACCCAGTACTTC. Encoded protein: CASSTRAGETQYF.

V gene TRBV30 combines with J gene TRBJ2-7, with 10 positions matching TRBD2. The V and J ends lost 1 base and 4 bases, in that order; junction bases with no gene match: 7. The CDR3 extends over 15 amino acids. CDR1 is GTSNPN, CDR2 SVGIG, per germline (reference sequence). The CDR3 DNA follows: TGTGCCTGGAGTGCCAGCGGGAGGGCCCTGTACGAGCAGTACTTC. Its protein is CAWSASGRALYEQYF.

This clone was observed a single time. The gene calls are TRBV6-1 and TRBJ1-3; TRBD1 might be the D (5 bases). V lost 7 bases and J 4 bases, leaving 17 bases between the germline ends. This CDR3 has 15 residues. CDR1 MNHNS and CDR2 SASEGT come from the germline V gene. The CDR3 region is CASNHPGTPGNTIYF. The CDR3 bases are TGTGCCAGCAACCATCCCGGGACGCCCGGAAACACCATATATTTT.

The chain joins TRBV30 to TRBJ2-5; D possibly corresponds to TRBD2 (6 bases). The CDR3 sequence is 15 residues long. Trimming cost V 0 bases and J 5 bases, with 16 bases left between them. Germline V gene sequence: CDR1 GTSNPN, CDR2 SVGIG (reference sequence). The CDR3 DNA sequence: TGTGCCTGGAGTGTTAGTTGGCGGGGTGGGGAGACCCAGTACTTC. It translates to CAWSVSWRGGETQYF.

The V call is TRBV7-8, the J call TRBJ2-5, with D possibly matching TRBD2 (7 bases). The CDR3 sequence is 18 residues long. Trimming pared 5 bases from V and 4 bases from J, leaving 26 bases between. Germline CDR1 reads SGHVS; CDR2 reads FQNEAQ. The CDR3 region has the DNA TGTGCCAGCAGCCAATTCCCGGGGGGCATAGTCCCGGGAGAGACCCAGTACTTC. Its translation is CASSQFPGGIVPGETQYF.

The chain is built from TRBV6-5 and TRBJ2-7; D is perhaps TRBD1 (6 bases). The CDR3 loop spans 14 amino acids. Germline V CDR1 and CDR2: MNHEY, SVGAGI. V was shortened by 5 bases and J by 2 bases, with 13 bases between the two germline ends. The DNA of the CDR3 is TGTGCCAGCAGTGTCCGACAGGAGACCTACGAGCAGTACTTC. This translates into CASSVRQETYEQYF.

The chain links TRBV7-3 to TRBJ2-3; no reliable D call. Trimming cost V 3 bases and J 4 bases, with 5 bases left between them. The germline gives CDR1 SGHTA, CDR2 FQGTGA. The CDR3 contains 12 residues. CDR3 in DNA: TGTGCCAGCAGCTTCACGGCAGATACGCAGTATTTT. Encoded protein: CASSFTADTQYF.

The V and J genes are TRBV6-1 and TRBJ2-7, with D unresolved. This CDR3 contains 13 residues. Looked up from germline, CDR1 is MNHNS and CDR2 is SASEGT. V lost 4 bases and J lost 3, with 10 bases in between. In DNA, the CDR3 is TGTGCCAGCAGTGTCGACTGGGTCTACGAGCAGTACTTC. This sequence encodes CASSVDWVYEQYF.

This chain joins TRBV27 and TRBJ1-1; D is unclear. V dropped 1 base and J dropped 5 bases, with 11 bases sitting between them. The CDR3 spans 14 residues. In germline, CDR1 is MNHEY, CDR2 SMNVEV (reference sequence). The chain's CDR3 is CASSLWRGWTEAFF. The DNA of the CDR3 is TGTGCCAGCAGTTTATGGCGGGGATGGACTGAAGCTTTCTTT.